This TCR beta chain emerged from a study of blood T cell repertoires in COVID-19. V shed 3 bases and J shed 4 bases, with 10 bases lying between them. The germline CDR1 and CDR2 sequences are SQVTM and ANQGSEA. The CDR3 runs 12 residues. Produced via immunoSEQ multiplex PCR; TCRdb's table is partial and in-frame only. Among around 250,000 clones listed, around 93% were seen once. The TCR sequence derives from a human donor in a cohort exposed to, infected with or recovered from COVID-19 (not recorded which). The donor label of this sample is uncertain. Sequencing input: PBMCs or T cells enriched from blood (not recorded which). The chain is built from TRBV29-1 and TRBJ2-7, with D possibly being TRBD1 (5 bases). The chain's CDR3 is CSVETENYEQYF. The CDR3 nucleotides are TGCAGCGTTGAGACAGAGAATTACGAGCAGTACTTC.